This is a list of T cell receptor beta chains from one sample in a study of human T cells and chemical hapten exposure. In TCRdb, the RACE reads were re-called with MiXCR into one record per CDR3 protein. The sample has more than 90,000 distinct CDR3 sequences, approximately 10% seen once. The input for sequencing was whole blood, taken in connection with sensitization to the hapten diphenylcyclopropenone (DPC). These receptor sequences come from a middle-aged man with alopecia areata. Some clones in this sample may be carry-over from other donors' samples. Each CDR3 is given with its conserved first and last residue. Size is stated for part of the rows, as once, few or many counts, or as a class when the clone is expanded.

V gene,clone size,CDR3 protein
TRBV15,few,CATSRGGAQETQYF
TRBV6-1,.,CASTELAGEETQYF
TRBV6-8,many,CASQRTDEKLFF
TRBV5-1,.,CASSQGLDWGGTDTQYF
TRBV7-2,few,CASSLDGAGVDIQYF
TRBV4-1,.,CASSQEGQGRGELFF
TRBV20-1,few,CSARDPGQGSKTQYF
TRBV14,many,CASRPRGPYNEQFF
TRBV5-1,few,CASSFNRPGELFF
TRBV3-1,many,CASSPPPSHEKLFF
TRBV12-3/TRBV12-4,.,CASSQLLQALNTEAFF
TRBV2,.,CASRYTQYF
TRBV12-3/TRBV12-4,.,CASSPGLAGATVADTQYF
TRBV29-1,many,CSVQGAVAKNIQYF
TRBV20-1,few,CSANEAGRGSPLHF
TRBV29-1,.,CSVEGTSGQETQYF
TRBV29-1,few,CSVGRAGDSWKTQYF
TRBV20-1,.,CSAKSGTDGSDTQYF
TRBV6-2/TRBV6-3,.,CASSYGDPKLAKNIQYF
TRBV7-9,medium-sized,CASRDIENSPLHF
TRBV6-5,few,CASRLGQNTEAFF
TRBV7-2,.,CASSLAGVYSTDTQYF
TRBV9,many,CASSIGASGFTDTQYF
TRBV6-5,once,CASSKPPGDYEQYF
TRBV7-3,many,CASSPGQGSSGYTF
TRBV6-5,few,CASSSGEYNEQFF
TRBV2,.,CASSGGMGSNQPQHF
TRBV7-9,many,CASSLSGRPQHF
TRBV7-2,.,CASSLAGSQRQETQYF
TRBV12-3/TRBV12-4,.,CASSFERGYTF
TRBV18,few,CASSPSLAESTDTQYF
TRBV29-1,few,CSVVGFGQGEIHEQYF
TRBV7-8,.,CASSPDVAGGLMTQYF
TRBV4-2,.,CASSQDRGSGANVLTF
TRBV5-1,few,CASSLVGRHTDTQYF
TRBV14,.,CASSLGTLFTDTQYF
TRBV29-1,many,CSVGQGSNQPQHF
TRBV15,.,CATSRQTYSGTGPGYTF
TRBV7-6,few,CASSSRTGDNSPLHF
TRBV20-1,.,CSARTGPGNTEAFF
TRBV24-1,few,CATSENSGPSYEQYF
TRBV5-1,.,CASSLGLAGGRTGELFF
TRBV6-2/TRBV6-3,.,CASSPRDRGRNTEAFF
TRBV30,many,CAWSQISTRISYNEQFF
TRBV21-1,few,CASTTGGDRGKAGELFF
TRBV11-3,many,CASSSTGIGLREKLFF
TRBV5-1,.,CASSVTGTRGGYTF
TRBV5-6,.,CASSLVYGRSKNIQYF
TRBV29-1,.,CSVLSTGGAEQYF